This entry is about one T cell receptor beta chain. This specimen comes from a study of blood T cell repertoires in COVID-19. Study-wide background: The study drew acute and convalescent COVID-19 samples from the United States, Italy and Spain. In each case, the material was cDNA or gDNA derived from T cells, B-cell-depleted T cells, or PBMCs.

The CDR3 consists of 15 residues. Trimming took 3 bases from V and 0 from J; bases not matched to a gene: 2. Germline assignment: CDR1 LGHNA and CDR2 YSLEER. Original data processing: Quantification of nucleated cells was approximated via reference gene primer amplification. Using immunoSEQ multiplex PCR, the repertoire was profiled, and TCRdb retains in-frame clones only, with some absent. That table supplies the V and J calls and clone size; D and trimming were determined from the DNA. The sample holds hundreds of thousands of clones, roughly four fifths seen once. The TCR was taken from a woman in her seventies with acute or convalescent COVID-19. The V gene is TRBV4-3, the J gene TRBJ1-5; 7 nucleotides agree with TRBD1. The sample taken for sequencing was peripheral blood. CDR3 sequence reads: CASSHHRGSNQPQHF. The CDR3 region has the DNA TGCGCCAGCAGCCACCACAGGGGTAGCAATCAGCCCCAGCATTTT.